The source of this T cell receptor beta chain is a study of blood T cell repertoires in COVID-19. The overall study: Each recovered donor of Cohort 3 presented with two negative PCRs, clearance, or symptom resolution.

Per germline, CDR1 SGHNT and CDR2 YENEEA. Trimming took off 5 bases at V and 1 base at J, with 12 bases between the two ends. This CDR3 comprises 14 residues. This clone was detected a few times. Across about 22 US areas, participants ranged in age from about 18 to 89 years. Clinical histories supplied by participants themselves formed the basis of cohort assignment. Libraries were prepared by immunoSEQ multiplex PCR; TCRdb keeps only in-frame clonotypes and omits some of them. The table shows about 170,000 clones, with less than 80% occurring only once. Sequenced sample: PBMCs or T cells enriched from blood (not recorded which). The rearrangement joins TRBV11-3 to TRBJ2-7, with D maybe TRBD2 (5 bases). The receptor was isolated from a woman between 65 and 79 years old in a cohort exposed to, infected with or recovered from COVID-19 (not recorded which). The CDR3 region is CASSLLTNSYEQYF. The CDR3 nucleotides read TGTGCCAGCAGCCTCCTGACTAATTCCTACGAGCAGTACTTC.